The 27 T cell receptor beta chains below come from one sample, sequenced in a study of regulatory T cells in long-lasting Graves disease. Time point noted: persistent/refractory GD, antithyroid drugs over 5 years with positive TRAb. With RNA extracted from PBMCs as input, the TCR library was made. Building of the TCR beta libraries involved iRepertoire HTBI primers and Arm-PCR of CDR3 regions. Via MiXCR, TCRdb re-called the multiplex PCR reads, giving one row per CDR3 protein. The table shows fewer than 400,000 distinct CDR3 sequences, with around 20% occurring only once. The specimen comprised peripheral blood mononuclear cells (PBMCs), sampled when the disease was refractory, from a patient treated with antithyroid drugs. The receptors derive from a female donor with Graves disease.

This rearrangement joins TRBV3-1 to TRBJ2-7, with D perhaps TRBD2 (7 bases). Germline assignment: CDR1 LGHDT and CDR2 YNNKEL (reference sequence). Trimming removed 4 bases at V and 6 bases at J, with 10 bases between. The CDR3 length is 12 residues. DNA for the CDR3: TGTGCCAGCAGCCGGGGGGGCGGCGAGCAGTACTTC. Protein: CASSRGGGEQYF.

Worth noting for this clonotype: The CDR3 ends on some other residue instead of the conserved phenylalanine or tryptophan, so this is likely a read error. The chain combines TRBV10-3 with TRBJ1-5, with 9 bases lining up with TRBD1. Looked up from germline, CDR1 is ENHRY and CDR2 is SYGVKD. This CDR3 spans 13 amino acids. Trimming at V came to 8 bases and at J to 4 bases, leaving 3 bases not matched to a gene. CDR3 DNA sequence: TGTGCCATCGCGGGACAGGGTAATCAGCCCCAGCATTCT. Translating gives CAIAGQGNQPQHS.

This clonotype was detected many times. The chain is built from TRBV20-1 and TRBJ2-7; D is uncertain. V lost 0 bases and J lost 6, with 6 bases in between. The germline V gene encodes CDR1 DFQATT and CDR2 SNEGSKA (reference sequence). This CDR3 region has 11 residues. The CDR3 nucleotides are TGCAGTGCTAGAGATCCGTTCGAGCAGTACTTC. This gives the protein CSARDPFEQYF.

This clonotype showed up many times. The chain combines TRBV11-2 with TRBJ1-1; D is unresolved. CDR1 SGHAT and CDR2 FQNNGV come from the germline V gene. Between the trimmed V and J ends, which lost 0 bases and 2 bases, there was a span of 7 bases. The CDR3 loop spans 14 amino acids. The DNA of the CDR3 is TGTGCCAGCAGCTTAGAGGCTCGAAACACTGAAGCTTTCTTT. Translation: CASSLEARNTEAFF.

This clonotype showed up many times. The chain is built from TRBV3-1 and TRBJ1-1; D might be TRBD1 (6 bases). Trimming cost V 4 bases and J 6 bases, with 15 bases left between them. The CDR3 is 14 amino acids. Germline assignment: CDR1 LGHDT and CDR2 YNNKEL (reference sequence). The CDR3 here is CASSLHWGGPEAFF. The CDR3 coding sequence is TGTGCCAGCAGCCTCCACTGGGGGGGCCCTGAAGCTTTCTTT.

This clonotype has a handful of counts. The chain uses TRBV19 and TRBJ1-4, with D tentatively TRBD1 (6 bases). Germline CDR1 reads LNHDA; CDR2 reads SQIVND (reference sequence). The CDR3 spans 14 residues. V lost 4 bases and J lost 6, with 12 bases in between. CDR3 in DNA: TGTGCCAGTAGTACCCCCCGGACAGATGAAAAACTGTTTTTT. It is translated as CASSTPRTDEKLFF. The whole variable domain, remainder taken from reference TRBV19 and TRBJ1-4, is DGGITQSPKYLFRKEGQNVTLSCEQNLNHDAMYWYRQDPGQGLRLIYYSQIVNDFQKGDIAEGYSVSREKKESFPLTVTSAQKNPTAFYLCASSTPRTDEKLFFGSGTQLSVL.

V usage is TRBV28 and J usage is TRBJ2-7; D is perhaps TRBD1 (6 bases). The germline CDR1 and CDR2 sequences are MDHEN and SYDVKM. Trimming shortened V by 6 bases and J by 2 bases, and 17 bases separated the two germline ends. The CDR3 runs to 15 residues. This CDR3 is CASSQALGAPYEQYF. CDR3 DNA: TGTGCCAGCAGCCAAGCCCTGGGGGCCCCCTACGAGCAGTACTTC.

The chain joins TRBV20-1 to TRBJ2-7, with 8 bases that match TRBD2. Trimming cost V 7 bases and J 4 bases; bases outside gene matches: 9. CDR3 length equals 13 residues. Germline CDR1 and CDR2: DFQATT and SNEGSKA (reference sequence). The CDR3 region is CSGGSGKRYEQYF. The CDR3 DNA reads as TGCAGTGGGGGTAGCGGGAAACGATACGAGCAGTACTTC.

This rearrangement joins TRBV30 to TRBJ2-2, with D tentatively TRBD2 (7 bases). Trimming removed 3 bases at V and 7 bases at J, with 12 bases between. CDR1 and CDR2 (germline): GTSNPN, SVGIG (reference sequence). The CDR3 sequence is 13 residues long. CDR3 sequence: CAWRRGGDGELFF. The CDR3, as DNA: TGTGCCTGGAGGAGGGGGGGGGACGGGGAGCTGTTTTTT.

In its sample, this clonotype was seen many times. J is TRBJ1-1 and V is TRBV11-2, with a tentative D call TRBD1 (6 bases). Per germline, CDR1 SGHAT and CDR2 FQNNGV. The CDR3 is 16 residues long. Deletions cut 2 bases from V and 3 bases from J, with 16 bases between. CDR3 loop: CASSLREDSAHTEAFF. The CDR3 DNA reads as TGTGCCAGCAGCTTACGCGAGGACAGCGCCCACACTGAAGCTTTCTTT.

The CDR3 coding sequence is TGTGCCAGCAGCTTGAGGACAGCTGGTTATAGCAATCAGCCCCAGCATTTT. The encoded protein is CASSLRTAGYSNQPQHF. V is TRBV11-3 and J is TRBJ1-5; D possibly corresponds to TRBD1 (6 bases). This CDR3 has 17 residues. Per germline, CDR1 SGHNT and CDR2 YENEEA. V lost 3 bases and J 0 bases, leaving 15 bases between the germline ends.

The table lists this clonotype with many counts. The V call is TRBV25-1, the J call TRBJ1-2; 9 positions agree with TRBD1. The germline CDR1 and CDR2 sequences are MGHDK and SYGVNS. The CDR3 is 19 amino acids. The V and J ends lost 0 bases and 1 base, in that order; junction bases with no gene match: 12. The CDR3 sequence: CASSEYIGTGTTSNYGYTF. DNA for the CDR3: TGTGCCAGCAGTGAATATATTGGGACAGGGACCACCAGTAACTATGGCTACACCTTC.

This clonotype was detected once. The chain combines TRBV4-3 with TRBJ1-1; TRBD1 might be the D (5 bases). Trimming pared 1 base from V and 1 base from J, leaving 10 bases between. The CDR3 has 15 amino acids. Germline V gene data show CDR1 as LGHNA and CDR2 as YSLEER. The chain's CDR3 is CASSQGGGENTEAFF. DNA of the CDR3: TGCGCCAGCAGCCAAGGGGGCGGCGAGAACACTGAAGCTTTCTTT.

In this sample, this clonotype turned up many times. The J gene is TRBJ2-5, the V gene TRBV5-8; the D gene could be TRBD1 or TRBD2 (5 bases each). V gave up 3 bases and J gave up 0 bases, with 12 bases separating them. This CDR3 has 15 amino acids. Germline V gene lookup returns CDR1 SGHTS and CDR2 YDEGEE. The CDR3 here is CASSWGTDDQETQYF. The CDR3 DNA sequence: TGTGCCAGCAGCTGGGGGACGGACGACCAAGAGACCCAGTACTTC.

In regard to this clonotype: With a much larger clone just one base away, this may be a read error. The CDR3 end shows no conserved phenylalanine or tryptophan, and so a read error is likely. The CDR3 DNA follows: TGTGCCAGCAGAGGACAGGAGTGGGCTGGGGCCAACGTCCTGACTCTC. This gives the protein CASRGQEWAGANVLTL. The rearrangement uses TRBV6-2 or TRBV6-3 and TRBJ2-6; 7 bases map to TRBD1. With 6 bases clipped from V and 2 bases from J, the junction kept 7 bases outside the gene matches. Germline lookup yields CDR1 MNHEY and CDR2 SVGEGT. The CDR3 extends over 16 amino acids.

Only one count was recorded for this clonotype. The rearrangement links TRBV4-1 to TRBJ1-1; D is uncertain. Trimming stripped 3 bases from V and 0 bases from J, with 14 bases between. Germline CDR1 and CDR2: MGHRA and YSYEKL. This CDR3 comprises 16 residues. The CDR3 coding sequence is TGCGCCAGCAGCCAGAACGTTGGAGGGATGAACACTGAAGCTTTCTTT. Its translation is CASSQNVGGMNTEAFF.

This clonotype was seen at least ten times. The chain joins TRBV7-9 to TRBJ2-5; TRBD1 might be the D (6 bases). CDR3 length: 19 amino acids. V was clipped by 0 bases and J by 2 bases, with 22 bases between them. CDR1 and CDR2 from the germline V gene are SEHNR and FQNEAQ (reference sequence). The CDR3 DNA is TGTGCCAGCAGCTTAGCAGCGAGAGTAAGGGGGACCTTTCAAGAGACCCAGTACTTC. Protein sequence: CASSLAARVRGTFQETQYF.

About this clonotype itself: Given a much more abundant clone one base away, this may be a read error. The V call is TRBV25-1, the J call TRBJ1-2, with D tentatively TRBD1 (6 bases). In germline, CDR1 is MGHDK, CDR2 SYGVNS. The CDR3 runs to 13 residues. The CDR3 DNA reads as TGTGCCGGCAGTGAACAGGGTGGCTATGGCTACACCTTC. Translation: CAGSEQGGYGYTF.

The rearrangement uses TRBV3-1 and TRBJ2-3, with 8 bases aligning to TRBD2. V was pared by 4 bases and J by 4 bases, with 7 bases of the junction left unmatched. CDR1 is LGHDT and CDR2 is YNNKEL in the germline V gene (reference sequence). This CDR3 contains 15 residues. The CDR3 region is CASSPMGLVADTQYF. The CDR3 DNA follows: TGTGCCAGCAGCCCCATGGGACTAGTAGCAGATACGCAGTATTTT.

Remarks on this clonotype: This likely stems from a read error, as it lies one base from a far larger clone. The CDR3 reads CASSFNTANTEAFF. In DNA form, the CDR3 reads TGTGCCAGCAGCTTCAACACGGCGAACACTGAAGCTTTCTTT. This chain links TRBV25-1 with TRBJ1-1; D ambiguous. The germline gives CDR1 MGHDK, CDR2 SYGVNS. V gave up 6 bases and J gave up 1 base, with 12 bases separating them. CDR3 size: 14 residues. Full variable domain (missing parts from reference TRBV25-1 and TRBJ1-1): EADIYQTPRYLVIGTGKKITLECSQTMGHDKMYWYQQDPGMELHLIHYSYGVNSTEKGDLSSESTVSRIRTEHFPLTLESARPSHTSQYLCASSFNTANTEAFFGQGTRLTVV.

This clonotype was counted ten times or more. The chain carries TRBV6-5 and TRBJ2-1; 8 bases are shared with TRBD1. The CDR3 totals 20 residues. Germline assignment: CDR1 MNHEY and CDR2 SVGAGI. Trimming at V came to 2 bases and at J to 5 bases, leaving 20 bases not matched to a gene. CDR3 in amino acids: CASSYPVPVEDRVPDNEQFF. CDR3 nucleotide sequence: TGTGCCAGCAGTTACCCTGTCCCGGTAGAGGACAGGGTTCCCGACAATGAGCAGTTCTTC.

J is TRBJ2-4 and V is TRBV20-1; 8 bases map to TRBD1. Germline V lookup: CDR1 DFQATT, CDR2 SNEGSKA (reference sequence). The CDR3 is 17 residues long. V dropped 0 bases and J dropped 2; count of bases not matched to a gene: 9. The DNA for the CDR3 is TGCAGTGCTAGAGATCGGTGGCCAGGGGGCCCCAAAAACATTCAGTACTTC. The encoded protein is CSARDRWPGGPKNIQYF.

The V call is TRBV10-3, the J call TRBJ2-4; D not certain. Germline V lookup: CDR1 ENHRY, CDR2 SYGVKD. The germline V and J ends were trimmed by 2 bases and 5 bases, with 7 bases remaining between them. The length of the CDR3 is 13 residues. The CDR3 nucleotides read TGTGCCATCAGTGAGGCCACCCAAAACATTCAGTACTTC. It codes for CAISEATQNIQYF.

This clonotype was observed a handful of times. The chain joins TRBV7-2 to TRBJ2-7; D is ambiguous. The germline V and J ends were trimmed by 1 base and 7 bases, with 20 bases remaining between them. Germline assignment: CDR1 SGHTA and CDR2 FQGNSA. The CDR3 runs to 16 residues. The DNA for the CDR3 is TGTGCCAGCAGCTTAGATTCGGCGGCTAGTGCGACTGAGCAGTACTTC. It yields the protein CASSLDSAASATEQYF.

This clonotype was picked up a small number of times. The chain carries TRBV5-1 and TRBJ2-7; TRBD1 aligns across 8 bases. The CDR3 loop spans 13 amino acids. V lost 2 bases to trimming and J lost 9 bases; unmatched junction nucleotides: 7. CDR1 and CDR2 from the germline V gene are SGHRS and YFSETQ. The CDR3 loop is CASSFGQGRGQYF. For the CDR3, the DNA is TGCGCCAGCAGCTTTGGACAGGGACGGGGGCAGTACTTC.

This clonotype was observed many times. The chain carries TRBV27 and TRBJ2-6; D is undetermined. Germline V gene sequence: CDR1 MNHEY, CDR2 SMNVEV (reference sequence). The CDR3 has 17 amino acids. Trimming removed 1 base from V and 2 bases from J, with 12 bases in between. The CDR3 region has the DNA TGTGCCAGCAGTTTATATCGGGCTAGTGCTGGGGCCAACGTCCTGACTTTC. It codes for CASSLYRASAGANVLTF.

Many counts were recorded for this clonotype. The chain is built from TRBV27 and TRBJ1-4, with D unclear. Trimming removed 8 bases at V and 5 bases at J, with 15 bases between. Germline V lookup: CDR1 MNHEY, CDR2 SMNVEV (reference sequence). CDR3 length equals 14 residues. CDR3 residues: CASRSKGGNEKLFF. CDR3 bases: TGTGCCAGCCGGAGTAAGGGTGGGAATGAAAAACTGTTTTTT.